The 15 T cell receptor beta chains below come from one sample, sequenced in a study of shared clonotypes between healthy human individuals. Profiling relied on immunoSEQ multiplex PCR, and the TCRdb table lists in-frame clones only, not all of them. The data contain fewer than 1.8 million clones, just under 99% of them singletons. Sequenced material: naive CD4+ T cells sorted from blood. Subset given: CD45RA+ positively selected. These receptor sequences come from a young man in good health.

As DNA, the CDR3 is TGTGCCAGCAGCAGCGGTCGCGGAGGCACAGATACGCAGTATTTT. Translating it yields CASSSGRGGTDTQYF. The chain carries TRBV5-4 and TRBJ2-3; tentative D call: TRBD2 (5 bases). The germline V gene encodes CDR1 SGHNT and CDR2 YYREEE (reference sequence). The CDR3 is made up of 15 amino acids. V lost 4 bases and J 1 base, leaving 13 bases between the germline ends.

In regard to this clone: This sample includes further DNA sequences coding for the same CDR3. The CDR3 here is CASSLGYEQYF. The CDR3 bases are TGTGCCAGCAGCTTAGGGTACGAGCAGTACTTC. The gene calls are TRBV5-6 and TRBJ2-7; D gene ambiguous. Trimming stripped 2 bases from V and 4 bases from J, with 4 bases between. CDR3 length: 11 residues. Germline V gene lookup returns CDR1 SGHDT and CDR2 YYEEEE.

The V gene is TRBV27, the J gene TRBJ1-2, with 9 bases matching TRBD1. With V trimmed by 6 bases and J by 8 bases, 13 bases remained unmatched. Per germline, CDR1 MNHEY and CDR2 SMNVEV (reference sequence). The CDR3 length is 15 residues. This CDR3 is CASRRRRDRVSGYTF. In DNA form, the CDR3 reads TGTGCCAGCAGGCGCCGCCGGGACAGGGTCAGCGGCTACACCTTC.

CDR3 amino acids: CASSGDIQYF. In DNA, the CDR3 is TGTGCCAGCAGCGGAGACATTCAGTACTTC. The chain has TRBV7-9 and TRBJ2-4; no reliable D call. This CDR3 has 10 amino acids. V was clipped by 5 bases and J by 8 bases, with 4 bases between them. Germline V CDR1 and CDR2: SEHNR, FQNEAQ (reference sequence).

This chain uses TRBV2 with TRBJ1-2; 8 bases agree with TRBD1. The CDR3 has 14 amino acids. Looked up from germline, CDR1 is SNHLY and CDR2 is FYNNEI. Unmatched junction bases numbered 5, after V lost 6 bases and J lost 2 bases. CDR3 in amino acids: CASSRTGSNYGYTF. The CDR3 DNA sequence: TGTGCCAGCAGCCGGACAGGGTCCAACTATGGCTACACCTTC.

The J gene is TRBJ2-7, the V gene TRBV5-5, with 10 positions matching TRBD1. The CDR3 is made up of 17 amino acids. The junction had 18 bases not matched to a gene; V was cut back by 6 bases and J by 6 bases. Germline CDR1 SGHKS, CDR2 YYEKEE (reference sequence). In DNA, the CDR3 is TGTGCCAGCATCCGAGGACTGGGACAGGGGCCATCTTTCGAGCAGTACTTC. Its translation: CASIRGLGQGPSFEQYF.

This chain connects TRBV7-3 to TRBJ2-3, with TRBD1 matching 7 bases. Germline V gene lookup returns CDR1 SGHTA and CDR2 FQGTGA. V dropped 4 bases and J dropped 11; count of bases not matched to a gene: 12. The CDR3 length is 14 residues. CDR3 nucleotide sequence: TGTGCCAGCAGCTCTAGCTCGGACAGGCACGGGCAGTATTTT. This sequence encodes CASSSSSDRHGQYF.

V gene TRBV29-1 combines with J gene TRBJ1-4, with 8 positions matching TRBD1. J gave up 7 bases and V 3 bases, and 7 bases lay outside the gene matches. The CDR3 totals 14 residues. CDR1 SQVTM and CDR2 ANQGSEA come from the germline V gene. The CDR3 nucleotides are TGCAGCGTTGATTGGTCCGGGACAGGTGAAAAACTGTTTTTT. Encoded protein: CSVDWSGTGEKLFF.

The rearrangement uses TRBV5-6 and TRBJ2-7; a possible D gene is TRBD1 (6 bases). V shed 4 bases and J shed 3 bases, with 14 bases lying between them. Germline assignment: CDR1 SGHDT and CDR2 YYEEEE. The CDR3 length is 14 residues. Here the CDR3 reads CASSPAQGVYEQYF. The DNA for the CDR3 is TGTGCCAGCAGCCCAGCACAGGGCGTCTACGAGCAGTACTTC.

This rearrangement joins TRBV7-2 to TRBJ1-2; TRBD1 matches 10 bases. This CDR3 has 15 residues. Per the germline V gene, CDR1 is SGHTA and CDR2 is FQGNSA. V dropped 4 bases and J dropped 4; count of bases not matched to a gene: 6. The CDR3 reads CASSSPGQGLYGYTF. CDR3 DNA: TGTGCCAGCAGCTCACCGGGACAGGGGCTCTATGGCTACACCTTC.

Only one count was recorded for this clone. V usage is TRBV18 and J usage is TRBJ2-6, with D possibly being TRBD1 (5 bases). The CDR3 contains 18 residues. V was shortened by 5 bases and J by 5 bases, with 22 bases between the two germline ends. The germline CDR1 and CDR2 sequences are KGHSH and LQKENI. The CDR3 loop is CASSGQSDIYSRANVLTF. The CDR3 nucleotides are TGTGCCAGCTCAGGACAATCGGACATTTACAGTCGGGCCAACGTCCTGACTTTC.

The chain combines TRBV5-1 with TRBJ2-7, with TRBD2 matching over 10 bases. Germline CDR1 SGHRS, CDR2 YFSETQ. V shed 4 bases, J shed 4 bases, and the junction held 14 bases outside the gene matches. The CDR3 extends over 17 amino acids. DNA for the CDR3: TGCGCCAGCAGCGCCCATCTAGCGGGAGTCCCCCTTTACGAGCAGTACTTC. Amino acids: CASSAHLAGVPLYEQYF.

The DNA of the CDR3 is TGTGCCAGCAGTTTAGCCTCCTCGGGGACCCAGTACTTC. Residues: CASSLASSGTQYF. This chain connects TRBV27 to TRBJ2-5; no definite D call. V lost 2 bases to trimming and J lost 7 bases, with 11 bases between them. The V gene's germline CDR1 is MNHEY and CDR2 SMNVEV (reference sequence). The CDR3 runs to 13 residues.

The J gene is TRBJ2-6, the V gene TRBV2; 7 bases map to TRBD1. This CDR3 region has 17 residues. In germline, CDR1 is SNHLY, CDR2 FYNNEI. The V segment lost 1 base and the J segment 4 bases; nucleotides outside the gene matches: 7. Here the CDR3 reads CASSEEQTGIGANVLTF. In nucleotides, the CDR3 is TGTGCCAGCAGTGAAGAGCAGACAGGGATCGGGGCCAACGTCCTGACTTTC.

This chain uses TRBV25-1 with TRBJ1-5; no clear D. Per the germline V gene, CDR1 is MGHDK and CDR2 is SYGVNS. This CDR3 is built from 14 residues. V shed 4 bases and J shed 2 bases, with 9 bases lying between them. The CDR3 sequence: CASSGLGGNQPQHF. The CDR3 DNA is TGTGCCAGCAGTGGTCTCGGCGGCAATCAGCCCCAGCATTTT.